This T cell receptor beta chain was retrieved from a study of blood T cell repertoires in COVID-19 (dated by TCRdb to the early 2020s). About the full investigation: The collaborator samples originated in the United States, Italy and Spain and spanned the acute and convalescent phases of COVID-19. The material from the prospective study consisted of cDNA or gDNA derived from T cells, B-cell-depleted T cells, or PBMCs. The dataset comprised deeply sampled blood TCRbeta repertoires from subjects exposed to, actively infected with, or recovered from COVID-19. The repertoires were made available in a free public database intended to serve as a resource for research on the immune response to SARS-CoV-2. The samples were drawn from two sources: the first 160 participants of the ongoing ImmuneRACE study, and 1,254 subjects contributed by 6 global collaborators. Nearly every sample came with metadata listing a de-identified subject ID, COVID-19 status, age in years and sex. Where HLA class I and class II types were available, the types were taken from metadata supplied by the sample provider, not from assay-based typing.

General study outcomes and caveats: The quantity of clinical and demographic metadata differed by source and by participant and was supplied without curation.

The immunoSEQ Assay, a bias-controlled multiplex PCR, was used to amplify TCRbeta CDR3 regions from genomic DNA. As for the original processing: Within the assay, amplification of reference gene primers was used to estimate how many nucleated cells each sample contained. Sequence reads were collapsed and filtered to measure the absolute abundance of every unique TCRbeta CDR3 rearrangement. For each sample, productive Simpson clonality was calculated by taking the square root of Simpson's diversity index across productive rearrangements. TCRdb's version of the immuneACCESS table is confined to in-frame rearrangements and falls short of the full clone set. An unresolved V gene accounts for under half of the shortfall where checked; the remainder is of unknown origin. The DNA was the basis for D and trimming; V, J and clone size are from that table. This sample lists roughly 380,000 clones; around 85% were detected once. The top ten constitute under 4% of the sample.

Collaborating institutions collected whole blood in K2EDTA tubes following their own protocols. For TCRbeta analysis, collaborators shipped samples in one of three forms: frozen whole blood, isolated PBMCs, or DNA extracted from either of those sample types. Concerning this clone: What antigen it recognizes has not been identified. It has no much larger one-base neighbor in the sample; base qualities were not kept.

CDR1 and CDR2 are drawn from the germline V gene (reference sequence): LGHDT, YNNKEL. Compared with germline, V lacks 4 bases and J lacks 4 bases; bases without a gene match: 6. The CDR3, cysteine through phenylalanine, is 14 amino acids long. The kept DNA is CDR3 alone, 42 bases in frame from the first base. This receptor was identified in a young woman with acute or convalescent COVID-19. The rearrangement combines TRBV3-1 (or the pseudogene TRBV3-2) with TRBJ1-2, with 7 junctional bases fitting TRBD1. Specimen: peripheral blood. The DNA is as follows: TGTGCCAGCAGCCCCGACAGGGTCGGCTATGGCTACACCTTC. Translated, it gives CASSPDRVGYGYTF.